Reported below is one TCR beta chain. Its specificity is unknown. The sample originates from a study of T cells in Graves' hyperthyroidism and ophthalmopathy. Study results and caveats: A model of 13 V-J features distinguished ophthalmopathy from stable hyperthyroidism.

Template material for amplifying TCR beta CDR3 regions consisted of RNA transcripts. During a first-round RT-PCR of the TCR CDR3, the HTBI primer set was used. MiXCR was run by TCRdb on the multiplex PCR reads, yielding one entry per CDR3 protein. The sample comprises 200,000 to 250,000 distinct CDR3 sequences, about 24% of which are singletons, and about 40% rests with the top ten. Ophthalmopathy patients had moderate-to-severe active disease, CAS ≥3, NOSPECS ≥4, and disease duration under 3 months. Diagnostic assessment was based on clinical symptoms, serum thyroxine and TRAb, thyroid ultrasound and orbital computed tomography. Out of over 7.5 ml of fresh peripheral blood came the PBMCs. There are 14 residues in the CDR3. Deletions cut 6 bases from V and 1 base from J, with 12 bases between.

Sequencing input: blood. The source of this sequence is a woman aged 40 to 49 with Graves' ophthalmopathy. The chain links TRBV12-3 or TRBV12-4 to TRBJ2-5; D might be TRBD2 (6 bases). The DNA of the CDR3 is TGTGCCAGCAGACCGATCGGGGGCCAAGAGACCCAGTACTTC. Its protein product is CASRPIGGQETQYF.